Sequencing of this T cell receptor beta chain was carried out in a study of PD-1 blockade in classical Hodgkin lymphoma (dated by TCRdb to about 2020). Context from the whole study: Nivolumab dosing was 3 mg/kg intravenously every 2 weeks, continuing until either disease progression or unacceptable toxicity. To define a peripheral blood immune signature of response to PD-1 blockade in classical Hodgkin lymphoma, the study combined TCR beta sequencing with CyTOF. The paper's findings and limits, for the study overall: A significant rise by C4D1 was seen in CD4+ but not CD8+ TCR diversity (p=0.0027 vs p=0.16), with the rise being most apparent in complete responders (p=0.02). Trial patients with a complete response had baseline diversity similar to that of newly diagnosed patients, while partial responders and progressors had significantly lower diversity. Diversity was lower in patients who began nivolumab less than 1 year after ASCT, so these patients were left out of later analyses to avoid confounding by immune reconstitution. The study covered only a single clinical trial cohort, and the causes of the repertoire differences, possibly disease activity or prior therapy, were still not defined. Baseline TCR diversity was reported as lower in newly diagnosed patients than in healthy donors, and lower still in relapsed/refractory patients.

According to the germline V gene (reference sequence), CDR1 reads LNHDA and CDR2 reads SQIVND. The cysteine opens and the phenylalanine closes a CDR3 of 13 amino acids. The entry retains the CDR3 DNA only, 39 bases that are in frame from base 1. The germline ends are 17 bases apart after V is trimmed by 10 bases and J by 8 bases. The time point label on this specimen signifies: cycle 4 day 1 (C4D1), after 6 weeks of nivolumab. Relapse after autologous stem cell transplantation had occurred in all trial patients, and cohorts A, B and C were distinguished by prior brentuximab vedotin exposure. CD4+ T cells were purified from thawed PBMCs by magnetic negative selection with a Miltenyi CD4+ T cell isolation kit. The trial cohort was composed of 56 patients with relapsed/refractory classical Hodgkin lymphoma, for whom complete response, partial response or progressive disease was recorded as best overall response. Single-agent nivolumab was administered to trial patients in the multi-cohort phase II CheckMate 205 trial. An independent review committee assessed best overall response by applying the 2007 International Working Group response criteria. Trial PBMCs were collected just before the start of nivolumab (C1D1) and during therapy at cycle 2 day 1 and cycle 4 day 1. Peripheral blood was collected in 8 mL Vacutainer Cell Preparation Tubes, from which PBMCs were isolated by centrifugation and then cryopreserved. Purified CD4+ and CD8+ fractions were prepared only for cases with an additional available PBMC sample. Magnetically labelled cells were removed on LS columns in a quadroMACS separator, and the flow-through was collected as the purified fraction.

Genomic DNA was extracted with the Qiagen DNeasy kit from unsorted PBMCs and from negatively selected CD4+ and CD8+ fractions. Using primers that anneal to V and J segments, immunoSEQ multiplex PCR amplified the TCR beta CDR3 regions. A synthetic immune receptor repertoire was used to minimize amplification bias, and any residual bias was removed computationally once sequencing was done. The paper's data handling went like this. Custom Python scripts were used to quantify repertoire diversity as the Shannon entropy index. Unsorted, CD4+ and CD8+ repertoires were examined separately, except in combined analyses, for which CD4+ and CD8+ sequences were merged in silico. A clone counted as expanded when the clone's frequency after treatment rose at least 2-fold relative to C1D1, and clones undetected at baseline were given a pseudocount of 0.5. Clones with 0 or 1 copy at C1D1 were classified as singleton clones, and clones with 2 or more copies were classified as non-singleton clones. Clones expanded in unsorted samples were annotated as CD4+, CD8+ or unknown by matching protein sequences in sorted samples from the same patient. Wilcoxon tests on paired samples were used to test diversity changes from C1D1 to C4D1. The source is immuneACCESS, and TCRdb retained only in-frame sequences with V and J called. Part of the clones is not carried over; for the studies checked, unresolved V genes explain less than half of this, and the remainder is unexplained. V, J and clone size derive from that table, while D and trimming were established from the DNA sequence. This sample has fewer than 35,000 clones in its table, and approximately 79% of those were observed once. The ten largest clonotypes hold under 1% of the sample.

Comment on this clone: The target of this receptor is not known. No base qualities exist here, and no much larger clone lies one base off it.

This TCR was sampled from a human donor with classical Hodgkin lymphoma. The specimen comprised CD4+ T cells from blood, sampled before the fourth cycle of nivolumab. The rearrangement combines TRBV19 with TRBJ1-4; a weak D assignment points to TRBD1 (6 bases agree). Here the CDR3 is given as CATRFRGHEKLFF. The nucleotide sequence reads as follows: TGTGCCACCAGGTTCAGGGGCCACGAAAAACTGTTTTTT. When the CDR3 is completed using the reference TRBV19 and TRBJ1-4 genes on either side, the full variable domain is DGGITQSPKYLFRKEGQNVTLSCEQNLNHDAMYWYRQDPGQGLRLIYYSQIVNDFQKGDIAEGYSVSREKKESFPLTVTSAQKNPTAFYLCATRFRGHEKLFFGSGTQLSVL.